The next 21 T cell receptor beta chains were all read from a single sample in a study of response to subunit inactivated influenza vaccine. TCRdb used MiXCR to reprocess the RT-PCR reads, holding one entry per CDR3 protein. The sample records 500,000 to 600,000 distinct CDR3 sequences, 15% to 20% being singletons. The sample was CD4+ T cells sorted from PBMCs, taken roughly 24 months after vaccination. Receptors originate from a man between 50 and 75 years old who received an inactivated influenza vaccine.

The sample holds one count of this clonotype. The V call is TRBV7-2, the J call TRBJ2-7; D not certain. Trimming shortened V by 3 bases and J by 9 bases, and 12 bases separated the two germline ends. Germline loops: CDR1 SGHTA, CDR2 FQGNSA. This CDR3 is 12 amino acids long. As DNA, the CDR3 is TGTGCCAGCAGCTTCGACCGAAACACGCAGTACTTC. Encoded protein: CASSFDRNTQYF.

A note on this clonotype: This CDR3 is missing its conserved last phenylalanine or tryptophan, likely due to a read error. This sequence joins TRBV19 and TRBJ2-6, with D hard to call. Trimming removed 7 bases at V and 2 bases at J, with 15 bases between. This CDR3 is 16 amino acids long. Germline V lookup: CDR1 LNHDA, CDR2 SQIVND (reference sequence). The CDR3 spells CASKTIKGAGANVLTV. The DNA for the CDR3 is TGTGCCAGTAAGACGATTAAGGGCGCTGGGGCCAACGTCCTGACTGTC.

This clonotype was counted at least ten times. The chain joins TRBV6-5 to TRBJ2-5; D gene uncertain. Deletions cut 4 bases from V and 2 bases from J, with 5 bases between. Germline values: CDR1 MNHEY, CDR2 SVGAGI. This CDR3 is built from 12 residues. CDR3 in DNA: TGTGCCAGCAGTTCAGTGCAAGAGACCCAGTACTTC. Protein: CASSSVQETQYF.

This rearrangement joins TRBV12-3 or TRBV12-4 to TRBJ2-4; unclear D gene. Trimming stripped 3 bases from V and 8 bases from J, with 5 bases between. The length of the CDR3 is 11 residues. The CDR3 here is CASSFTDIQYF. The CDR3 nucleotides are TGTGCCAGCAGTTTTACGGACATTCAGTACTTC.

V and J are TRBV7-2 and TRBJ2-7, with TRBD2 matching over 7 bases. This CDR3 comprises 15 residues. Germline V gene lookup returns CDR1 SGHTA and CDR2 FQGNSA. The V gene end was trimmed by 1 base and the J gene end by 3 bases; junction bases not matched to a gene: 6. CDR3 in amino acids: CASSLEGGSLYEQYF. CDR3 sequence (DNA): TGTGCCAGCAGCTTAGAGGGCGGGAGTCTCTACGAGCAGTACTTC.

This clonotype was seen a few times. As DNA, the CDR3 is TGTGCCAGCAGTTTATTTAGGGCTAGCGCCTCAGGAGGGGAGCTGTTTTTT. This gives the protein CASSLFRASASGGELFF. The chain has TRBV27 and TRBJ2-2, with D possibly being TRBD2 (6 bases). The germline V and J ends were trimmed by 1 base and 8 bases, with 20 bases remaining between them. In germline, CDR1 is MNHEY, CDR2 SMNVEV (reference sequence). This CDR3 has 17 amino acids.

This clonotype was found a few times. The V gene is TRBV12-3 or TRBV12-4, the J gene TRBJ1-2; 8 nucleotides match TRBD1. The CDR3 totals 16 residues. J gave up 4 bases and V 7 bases, and 14 bases lay outside the gene matches. The CDR3, as DNA: TGTGCCAGCATCCCCAATACAGGGGGGGGATCCTATGGCTACACCTTC. It yields the protein CASIPNTGGGSYGYTF.

V gene TRBV12-3 or TRBV12-4 combines with J gene TRBJ1-3; no clear D gene. The CDR3 extends over 13 amino acids. V lost 2 bases, J lost 5 bases, and 7 bases lay in between. CDR3 amino acids: CASSLFQRNTIYF. Here the CDR3 DNA reads TGTGCCAGCAGTTTATTTCAGCGAAACACCATATATTTT.

For this clonotype: Possible read error: a much larger clone is one base away. The V and J genes are TRBV30 and TRBJ2-5; 7 nucleotides agree with TRBD2. This CDR3 spans 14 amino acids. Germline V gene sequence: CDR1 GTSNPN, CDR2 SVGIG (reference sequence). CDR3 loop: CAWSVPGRKKTRYF. As DNA, the CDR3 is TGTGCCTGGAGTGTACCCGGGAGGAAAAAGACCCGGTACTTC.

This clonotype was detected a few times. The chain employs TRBV7-8 and TRBJ2-7; D gene uncertain. The CDR3 is made up of 13 amino acids. V was trimmed by 5 bases and J by 2 bases, leaving 10 bases between them. Germline loops: CDR1 SGHVS, CDR2 FQNEAQ. This chain's CDR3 is CASSPPDTYEQYF. For the CDR3, the DNA is TGTGCCAGCAGCCCCCCGGATACCTACGAGCAGTACTTC.

The genes are TRBV11-2 and TRBJ2-1; D ambiguous. Germline V gene sequence: CDR1 SGHAT, CDR2 FQNNGV. V gave up 1 base and J gave up 8 bases, with 12 bases separating them. The CDR3 runs 14 residues. CDR3 DNA: TGTGCCAGCAGCTTAGCCACCCGAAGCGATGAGCAGTTCTTC. Amino acid sequence: CASSLATRSDEQFF.

The chain joins TRBV4-2 to TRBJ2-1; the D gene is possibly TRBD2 (5 bases). The ends were cut back, 1 base at V and 2 bases at J, with 6 bases in the middle. Germline values: CDR1 LGHNA, CDR2 YNFKEQ. The CDR3 totals 14 residues. The CDR3 nucleotides are TGTGCCAGCAGCCAAGCGGGAACCTACAATGAGCAGTTCTTC. It translates to CASSQAGTYNEQFF.

The table lists this clonotype with many counts. The V call is TRBV5-8, the J call TRBJ2-7; 7 positions match TRBD1. After removal of 0 bases from V and 2 bases from J, the junction contained 5 bases not matched to a gene. Germline V gene sequence: CDR1 SGHTS, CDR2 YDEGEE. This CDR3 comprises 15 residues. CDR3 DNA sequence: TGTGCCAGCAGCTTGGCCGGGCAGGGGGCCTACGAGCAGTACTTC. Its protein product is CASSLAGQGAYEQYF. Together with reference TRBV5-8 and TRBJ2-7, the CDR3 gives the full variable domain: EAGVTQSPTHLIKTRGQQATLRCSPISGHTSVYWYQQALGLGLQFLLWYDEGEERNRGNFPPRFSGRQFPNYSSELNVNALELEDSALYLCASSLAGQGAYEQYFGPGTRLTVT.

This clonotype turned up a few times. The rearrangement uses TRBV10-1 and TRBJ2-6, with D possibly called TRBD1 or TRBD2 (5 bases each). This CDR3 contains 16 residues. V lost 2 bases and J 0 bases, leaving 8 bases between the germline ends. Germline assignment: CDR1 WNHNN and CDR2 SYGVQD (reference sequence). The CDR3 is CASSEGGPSGANVLTF. The CDR3 DNA follows: TGCGCCAGCAGTGAGGGGGGACCCTCTGGGGCCAACGTCCTGACTTTC.

This clonotype was seen a handful of times. The chain uses TRBV10-3 and TRBJ1-6, with a weak D call TRBD1 (5 bases). The CDR3 covers 13 residues. The V gene lost 6 bases and the J gene lost 7 bases, with 10 bases spanning the gap. CDR1 and CDR2 (germline): ENHRY, SYGVKD. For the CDR3, the DNA is TGTGCCATCAGCCGGGGGTTGAATTCACCCCTCCACTTT. It yields the protein CAISRGLNSPLHF.

The chain employs TRBV5-1 and TRBJ2-7, with D perhaps matching TRBD1 (5 bases). V dropped 5 bases and J dropped 5 bases, with 23 bases sitting between them. This CDR3 is built from 16 residues. Germline V lookup: CDR1 SGHRS, CDR2 YFSETQ. The CDR3 nucleotides are TGCGCCAGCAGACGTTCCTGGGGCAGTGTCTGGGACGAGCAGTACTTC. This codes for CASRRSWGSVWDEQYF.

This clonotype was detected a few times. This chain's CDR3 is CSVEEGQGPYEQYF. The CDR3 nucleotides read TGCAGCGTTGAAGAGGGACAGGGACCTTACGAGCAGTACTTC. The J gene is TRBJ2-7, the V gene TRBV29-1, with 9 positions matching TRBD1. The CDR3 spans 14 residues. Germline CDR1 and CDR2: SQVTM and ANQGSEA. The ends lost 0 bases at V and 4 bases at J; junction bases unmatched: 4.

This clonotype was counted a few times. This chain joins TRBV19 and TRBJ1-5; D ambiguous. The V end was cut by 0 bases, the J end by 6 bases, with 15 bases between. CDR1 is LNHDA and CDR2 is SQIVND in the germline V gene (reference sequence). CDR3 size: 16 residues. In nucleotides, the CDR3 is TGTGCCAGTAGTATAGATTCGAGACACGTCGTTCAGCCCCAGCATTTT. Amino acids: CASSIDSRHVVQPQHF.

V usage is TRBV27 and J usage is TRBJ1-1, with D possibly being TRBD1 (5 bases). CDR1 is MNHEY and CDR2 is SMNVEV in the germline V gene (reference sequence). Trimming shortened V by 6 bases and J by 4 bases, and 15 bases separated the two germline ends. The CDR3 covers 14 residues. CDR3 in DNA: TGTGCCAGCAGCCGAGGGGCGGGGGGCACTGAAGCTTTCTTT. Its protein is CASSRGAGGTEAFF.

This clonotype was counted a few times. This chain uses TRBV28 with TRBJ1-5; no firm D call. The CDR3 has 14 residues. Trimming took 2 bases from V and 0 from J, leaving 5 bases between them. Germline lookup yields CDR1 MDHEN and CDR2 SYDVKM. The CDR3 here is CASSLVGSNQPQHF. Here the CDR3 DNA reads TGTGCCAGCAGTTTAGTTGGTAGCAATCAGCCCCAGCATTTT. The complete variable domain, with remaining parts taken from reference TRBV28 and TRBJ1-5, reads DVKVTQSSRYLVKRTGEKVFLECVQDMDHENMFWYRQDPGLGLRLIYFSYDVKMKEKGDIPEGYSVSREKKERFSLILESASTNQTSMYLCASSLVGSNQPQHFGDGTRLSIL.

This clonotype has more than one count but fewer than ten. The chain couples TRBV12-3 or TRBV12-4 to TRBJ2-1, with TRBD1 matching 12 bases. CDR3 length: 17 amino acids. J gave up 2 bases and V 6 bases, and 8 bases lay outside the gene matches. CDR3 sequence: CASSHTGTGGAYNEQFF. The CDR3 DNA reads as TGTGCCAGCAGCCACACCGGGACAGGGGGCGCCTACAATGAGCAGTTCTTC.